This T cell receptor beta chain derives from a study of graft-versus-host responses after intestinal transplantation. Researchers processed graft tissue to release intraepithelial and lamina propria lymphocytes. Clones were sequenced by immunoSEQ multiplex PCR, and TCRdb holds only the in-frame ones, with some missing. The sample holds 25,000 to 30,000 clones, 80% to 85% seen once. The germline V gene has CDR1 SGDLS and CDR2 YYNGEE. The CDR3 runs 13 residues. The ends were cut back, 5 bases at V and 6 bases at J, with 14 bases in the middle. The origin of this receptor is a human patient who received an intestinal transplant, so some T cells may come from the graft donor. The chain links TRBV9 to TRBJ1-2, with D unresolved. Sequenced here: ileum tissue, sampled 98 days after intestinal transplantation. The CDR3 nucleotides are TGTGCCAGCAGTGATCATACGGCGAATGGCTACACCTTC. As protein: CASSDHTANGYTF.